This entry describes one T cell receptor beta chain. Its target is not known. This entry belongs to a study of a mutant IDH1 vaccine in newly diagnosed glioma. CDR3 length: 15 amino acids. Germline lookup yields CDR1 LGHNA and CDR2 YNFKEQ. Deletions cut 0 bases from V and 6 bases from J, with 12 bases between. The method was immunoSEQ multiplex PCR; TCRdb's version includes in-frame clones alone and lacks a portion of them. The data contain approximately 50,000 clones, 85% to 90% of them seen just once; the ten biggest clones take up about 1.3%. The sample's time point: week 23, last vaccination. With topical imiquimod, each dose of the vaccine consisted of 300 ug of mutant IDH1 20-mer peptide.

This rearrangement joins TRBV4-2 to TRBJ2-1; D remains unclear. The origin of this receptor is a man between 40 and 49 years old with glioma. Material: PBMCs, obtained from a glioma patient whose treatment included an IDH1 peptide vaccine. The CDR3 bases are TGTGCCAGCAGCCAAGATAGGTTAGTCAGCAATGAGCAGTTCTTC. This sequence encodes CASSQDRLVSNEQFF.